Sequencing of this T cell receptor (beta chain) was carried out in a study of T-cell reconstitution after alpha-beta-depleted transplantation in children. Whole-study results and caveats: Alpha-beta T cells about two months after transplant reportedly derived from several hundred expanded graft clones. Diversity and T-cell counts at one year after transplant derived mostly from new T cells.

Unique molecular identifiers were incorporated into the prepared TCRbeta library. TCRdb reprocessed the PCR reads via MiXCR and lists one record per CDR3 protein. The sample lists 580,000 or so distinct CDR3 sequences; approximately 22% were seen once. V dropped 8 bases and J dropped 8 bases, with 12 bases sitting between them. From germline, CDR1 is MNHEY and CDR2 SMNVEV (reference sequence). CDR3 size: 11 residues. About this clonotype: Its antigen is unknown.

The clonotype originates from a boy under three years old who had a stem cell transplant for acute myeloid leukemia, so the T cells may come from the graft donor. Source: PBMCs, mostly from graft donor cells, taken 360 days after TCRalphabeta/CD19-depleted stem cell transplant. The V call is TRBV27, the J call TRBJ1-2, with D unresolved. CDR3 region: CASGGLAGYTF. DNA for the CDR3: TGTGCCAGCGGCGGGCTAGCGGGCTACACCTTC.